A single sample gave rise to the 9 T cell receptor beta chains below, sequenced in a study of T cell responses to AZD1222 COVID-19 vaccine. Method: immunoSEQ multiplex PCR; TCRdb's copy keeps in-frame clones and lacks some. The sample lists about 98,000 clones; around 88% were seen once. This material consisted of peripheral blood, taken on day 0 of MenACWY control vaccination. These receptor sequences come from an adult in good health.

This chain joins TRBV10-3 and TRBJ1-2, with D hard to call. Deletions cut 2 bases from V and 4 bases from J, with 17 bases between. CDR1 and CDR2 (germline): ENHRY, SYGVKD. The CDR3 sequence is 16 residues long. Here the CDR3 reads CAISERGQSAAYGYTF. The DNA of the CDR3 is TGTGCCATCAGTGAGCGTGGGCAGTCGGCGGCCTATGGCTACACCTTC.

The chain uses TRBV4-2 and TRBJ1-1; D might be TRBD1 (5 bases). The germline V gene has CDR1 LGHNA and CDR2 YNFKEQ. Trimming took 1 base from V and 0 from J, leaving 9 bases between them. The CDR3 sequence is 15 residues long. CDR3 protein: CASSQGGDLNTEAFF. As DNA, the CDR3 is TGTGCCAGCAGCCAAGGAGGGGACCTGAACACTGAAGCTTTCTTT.

The genes are TRBV15 and TRBJ1-4; maybe TRBD1 (6 bases). The CDR3 has 15 residues. Germline V gene data show CDR1 as LNHNV and CDR2 as YYDKDF (reference sequence). Trimming removed 0 bases at V and 8 bases at J, with 13 bases between. The CDR3 region is CATSRDGGPTEKLFF. The DNA for the CDR3 is TGTGCCACCAGCAGAGATGGGGGCCCGACAGAAAAACTGTTTTTT.

This clone appeared once. This chain connects TRBV4-2 to TRBJ2-3; 12 nucleotides align to TRBD2. This CDR3 region has 16 residues. Looked up from germline, CDR1 is LGHNA and CDR2 is YNFKEQ. V lost 4 bases to trimming and J lost 5 bases; unmatched junction nucleotides: 7. The CDR3: CASSRRLAGEVDTQYF. The CDR3 nucleotides are TGTGCCAGCAGCCGCCGACTAGCGGGGGAGGTAGATACGCAGTATTTT.

This sequence joins TRBV6-4 and TRBJ1-1, with D uncertain. Germline assignment: CDR1 MRHNA and CDR2 SNTAGT. This CDR3 has 13 amino acids. V lost 9 bases and J lost 4, with 15 bases in between. The CDR3 spells CASSSEGGTEAFF. Here the CDR3 DNA reads TGTGCCAGTTCCTCAGAGGGTGGCACTGAAGCTTTCTTT.

The chain joins TRBV6-5 to TRBJ2-7; TRBD2 is a possible D gene (6 bases). The CDR3 runs to 13 residues. Germline-derived CDR1 and CDR2 are MNHEY and SVGAGI. The germline V and J ends were trimmed by 2 bases and 1 base, with 6 bases remaining between them. The CDR3 loop is CASSYGTSYEQYF. The CDR3 DNA is TGTGCCAGCAGTTACGGGACTTCCTACGAGCAGTACTTC.

The V and J genes are TRBV7-2 and TRBJ1-3; no reliable D call. This CDR3 is built from 15 residues. Germline CDR1 SGHTA, CDR2 FQGNSA. V was pared by 1 base and J by 2 bases, with 9 bases between. The CDR3 reads CASSLVVGTGNTIYF. CDR3 in DNA: TGTGCCAGCAGCTTAGTTGTGGGAACTGGAAACACCATATATTTT.

V is TRBV3-1 (or the pseudogene TRBV3-2) and J is TRBJ2-7; no clear D gene. From germline, CDR1 is LGHDT and CDR2 YNNKEL (reference sequence). Trimming took off 4 bases at V and 4 bases at J, with 17 bases between the two ends. This CDR3 contains 15 residues. The CDR3 is CASSPPPGASYEQYF. For the CDR3, the DNA is TGTGCCAGCAGCCCCCCCCCGGGTGCCTCATACGAGCAGTACTTC.

This chain connects TRBV19 to TRBJ1-1, with no clear D. Trimming took 6 bases from V and 1 from J, leaving 15 bases between them. The CDR3 consists of 15 residues. CDR1 and CDR2 from the germline V gene are LNHDA and SQIVND (reference sequence). The CDR3: CASRDLVGGNTEAFF. As DNA, the CDR3 is TGTGCCAGTAGAGACTTAGTAGGAGGGAACACTGAAGCTTTCTTT.